The clone carrying this T cell receptor (beta chain) is medium-sized by frequency. Its antigen remains unidentified. This sample is drawn from a study of CD8 T cells in cerebrospinal fluid in Alzheimer's disease. This CDR3 is built from 14 residues. Germline-derived CDR1 and CDR2 are ENHRY and SYGVKD. With the 10x single-cell sequencing reads reprocessed, TCRdb shows one record per CDR3 protein and no DNA. The sample totals roughly 1,500 distinct CDR3 sequences. Findings of the study overall: Healthy subjects less often had a clone of at least 3% than Alzheimer's patients. EBV-specific clones showed no enrichment in Alzheimer's patients and were not the top expanded clones.

Sequencing used cerebrospinal fluid. The chain couples TRBV10-3 to TRBJ1-2; TCRdb designates TRBD1, a call that cannot be tested without DNA. This TCR was recovered from a human donor with Alzheimer's disease. The chain's CDR3 is CAISETGENYGYTF.